Following are 16 T cell receptor beta chains from one sample sequenced in a study of blood T cell repertoires in COVID-19. The assay was immunoSEQ multiplex PCR, and TCRdb's table has in-frame clones only and misses some. The sample includes roughly 180,000 clones, over 70% of them seen just once. The material sequenced was PBMCs or T cells enriched from blood (not recorded which). The receptors shown here come from a woman in her fifties or sixties in a cohort exposed to, infected with or recovered from COVID-19 (not recorded which).

The chain recombines TRBV5-1 with TRBJ2-2; 9 bases are a match to TRBD2. Germline lookup yields CDR1 SGHRS and CDR2 YFSETQ. CDR3 size: 17 residues. V gave up 0 bases and J gave up 2 bases; unmatched junction bases: 5. CDR3 DNA sequence: TGCGCCAGCAGCTTGGCCAGCGGGGGGATTAACACCGGGGAGCTGTTTTTT. This translates into CASSLASGGINTGELFF.

The genes are TRBV28 and TRBJ1-2; 8 bases fit TRBD1. Germline-derived CDR1 and CDR2 are MDHEN and SYDVKM. This CDR3 contains 14 residues. V was clipped by 7 bases and J by 3 bases; unmatched bases: 7. The CDR3 DNA is TGTGCCAGCAAAAGACAGGGGAGTTACTATGGCTACACCTTC. Amino acids: CASKRQGSYYGYTF.

The chain recombines TRBV5-5 with TRBJ1-1, with D tentatively TRBD1 (5 bases). This CDR3 region has 14 residues. The germline V gene has CDR1 SGHKS and CDR2 YYEKEE (reference sequence). Trimming pared 3 bases from V and 4 bases from J, leaving 13 bases between. CDR3 loop: CASSWNSQGTEAFF. CDR3 bases: TGTGCCAGCAGCTGGAACTCCCAGGGCACTGAAGCTTTCTTT.

The V gene is TRBV5-1, the J gene TRBJ1-3, with a weak D call TRBD1 (6 bases). Germline V gene sequence: CDR1 SGHRS, CDR2 YFSETQ. Trimming took off 3 bases at V and 2 bases at J, with 9 bases between the two ends. There are 14 residues in the CDR3. The CDR3 sequence: CASSSAGAGNTIYF. Here the CDR3 DNA reads TGCGCCAGCAGCTCGGCAGGGGCTGGAAACACCATATATTTT.

A few counts support this clone. The chain combines TRBV6-5 with TRBJ1-1; D possibly corresponds to TRBD1 (5 bases). Germline-derived CDR1 and CDR2 are MNHEY and SVGAGI. The CDR3 totals 16 residues. The V gene lost 0 bases and the J gene lost 4 bases, with 15 bases spanning the gap. DNA of the CDR3: TGTGCCAGCAGTTACTCGTGGGAGGGAGGGACCACTGAAGCTTTCTTT. Translated, it gives CASSYSWEGGTTEAFF.

The rearrangement joins TRBV7-9 to TRBJ1-3; D uncertain. The CDR3 sequence is 16 residues long. The V end lost 6 bases, the J end lost 0 bases, and 15 bases lay between the germline ends. Germline loops: CDR1 SEHNR, CDR2 FQNEAQ (reference sequence). The CDR3 nucleotides read TGTGCCAGCAGTCCCCTAACAGACGTCTCTGGAAACACCATATATTTT. It translates to CASSPLTDVSGNTIYF.

The chain joins TRBV19 to TRBJ1-1; the match to TRBD1 covers 8 bases. This CDR3 region has 14 residues. Trimming at V came to 4 bases and at J to 0 bases, leaving 1 base not matched to a gene. Germline V gives CDR1 LNHDA, CDR2 SQIVND (reference sequence). CDR3 amino acids: CASSKGQVNTEAFF. The CDR3 coding sequence is TGTGCCAGTAGTAAGGGACAGGTGAACACTGAAGCTTTCTTT.

The chain has TRBV7-9 and TRBJ1-3; D unresolved. Trimming pared 10 bases from V and 0 bases from J, leaving 10 bases between. This CDR3 has 13 residues. Germline lookup yields CDR1 SEHNR and CDR2 FQNEAQ (reference sequence). CDR3 sequence (DNA): TGTGCCACCTCTGGGAGCTCTGGAAACACCATATATTTT. Translated: CATSGSSGNTIYF.

V is TRBV5-1 and J is TRBJ2-2; D perhaps matches TRBD1 (5 bases). The CDR3 consists of 15 residues. CDR1 is SGHRS, CDR2 YFSETQ, per germline. V was clipped by 4 bases and J by 0 bases, with 10 bases between them. The CDR3 is CASSSTDTNTGELFF. CDR3 DNA: TGCGCCAGCAGCAGCACGGACACGAACACCGGGGAGCTGTTTTTT.

This clone was counted only a few times. The V call is TRBV6-5, the J call TRBJ1-5; unclear D gene. The CDR3 contains 13 residues. Germline CDR1 MNHEY, CDR2 SVGAGI. Between the trimmed V and J ends, which lost 2 bases and 3 bases, there was a span of 5 bases. CDR3 bases: TGTGCCAGCAGTTACCGTCCCAATCAGCCCCAGCATTTT. It translates to CASSYRPNQPQHF.

This rearrangement joins TRBV5-1 to TRBJ1-4, with D possibly being TRBD1 (5 bases). In germline, CDR1 is SGHRS, CDR2 YFSETQ. Between the trimmed V and J ends, which lost 3 bases and 8 bases, there was a span of 14 bases. This CDR3 is built from 14 residues. CDR3 region: CASSSGQSPEKLFF. The CDR3 nucleotides are TGCGCCAGCAGCTCCGGACAAAGCCCCGAAAAACTGTTTTTT. The full variable domain, completed using reference TRBV5-1 and TRBJ1-4, is KAGVTQTPRYLIKTRGQQVTLSCSPISGHRSVSWYQQTPGQGLQFLFEYFSETQRNKGNFPGRFSGRQFSNSRSEMNVSTLELGDSALYLCASSSGQSPEKLFFGSGTQLSVL.

This clone was seen once. The CDR3 DNA is TGTGCCAGCGGAAAGACACCGTACCAAGAGACCCAGTACTTC. Protein: CASGKTPYQETQYF. The chain joins TRBV28 to TRBJ2-5; D unclear. Trimming pared 8 bases from V and 0 bases from J, leaving 13 bases between. The V gene's germline CDR1 is MDHEN and CDR2 SYDVKM. This CDR3 contains 14 residues.

About this clone itself: This sample also contains other DNA sequences that code for the same CDR3. The gene calls are TRBV18 and TRBJ1-5; the D gene is possibly TRBD1 (6 bases). Trimming left V 4 bases short and J 5 bases short, with 9 bases between. The CDR3 is 13 residues long. Germline loops: CDR1 KGHSH, CDR2 LQKENI. CDR3 protein: CASSLDRDQPQHF. CDR3 nucleotides: TGTGCCAGCTCACTGGACAGAGATCAGCCCCAGCATTTT.

The V and J genes are TRBV5-8 and TRBJ2-3, with a tentative D call TRBD2 (6 bases). The CDR3 is 14 amino acids. Germline CDR1 SGHTS, CDR2 YDEGEE. The ends were cut back, 7 bases at V and 4 bases at J, with 16 bases in the middle. This chain's CDR3 is CASAVSREADTQYF. CDR3 nucleotide sequence: TGTGCCAGCGCCGTTTCGAGGGAGGCAGATACGCAGTATTTT. Full variable domain (rest looked up from reference TRBV5-8 and TRBJ2-3): EAGVTQSPTHLIKTRGQQATLRCSPISGHTSVYWYQQALGLGLQFLLWYDEGEERNRGNFPPRFSGRQFPNYSSELNVNALELEDSALYLCASAVSREADTQYFGPGTRLTVL.

The chain joins TRBV9 to TRBJ1-3; unclear D gene. The germline gives CDR1 SGDLS, CDR2 YYNGEE. The CDR3 totals 14 residues. The V end lost 3 bases, the J end lost 0 bases, and 7 bases lay between the germline ends. CDR3 in amino acids: CASSEGSSGNTIYF. The CDR3 region has the DNA TGTGCCAGCAGCGAAGGGAGCTCTGGAAACACCATATATTTT.

J is TRBJ2-6 and V is TRBV5-1; 9 nucleotides line up with TRBD1. Germline V gene lookup returns CDR1 SGHRS and CDR2 YFSETQ. Unmatched junction bases numbered 10, after V lost 2 bases and J lost 4 bases. This CDR3 comprises 18 residues. In nucleotides, the CDR3 is TGCGCCAGCAGCTTTAGGGACAGGGTGAGTTCCGGGGCCAACGTCCTGACTTTC. The encoded protein is CASSFRDRVSSGANVLTF.